Listed below are T cell receptor beta chains from one sample, sequenced in a study of T cells after yellow fever vaccination. In TCRdb, the 5' RACE reads were re-called with MiXCR into one record per CDR3 protein. The sample lists about 75,000 distinct CDR3 sequences, around 7.8% occurring once. The sample in question was CD8+ T cells sorted from PBMCs, obtained 10 days after the first yellow fever vaccination. Every receptor here comes from a man aged 18 to 30 who received the YFV17D yellow fever vaccine. The CDR3 runs from the conserved cysteine through the conserved F or W.

>TRBV11-2|TRBJ2-1
CASSLGSGGLYNEQFF
>TRBV7-2|TRBJ2-7
CASGSGALYEQYF
>TRBV3-1|TRBJ2-4
CASSHVVGNGPYQYF
>TRBV6-5|TRBJ2-1
CASSRGERGGYNEQFF
>TRBV12-3/TRBV12-4|TRBJ2-1
CASSPGTTDNEQFF
>TRBV2|TRBJ2-5
CASSVGTARLETQYF
>TRBV5-5|TRBJ2-7
CASRLRDSSEQYF
>TRBV12-3/TRBV12-4|TRBJ2-1
CASSFFLGQYNEQFF
>TRBV6-5|TRBJ2-5
CASSYTDSQETQYF
>TRBV28|TRBJ1-5
CASSSLRQGSNQPQHF
>TRBV3-1|TRBJ2-1
CASSQQRTWSSYNEQFF
>TRBV12-3/TRBV12-4|TRBJ2-1
CASSLGYNEQFF
>TRBV6-5|TRBJ2-7
CASSYGSGATYEQYF
>TRBV5-8|TRBJ2-2
CASSLVGAGELFF
>TRBV11-2|TRBJ2-1
CASSPIDLAGGGDEQFF
>TRBV6-5|TRBJ2-1
CASSYPRGEQFF
>TRBV6-1|TRBJ1-4
CASSEQLEKLFF
>TRBV5-1|TRBJ1-3
CASSLEGASGNTIYF
>TRBV9|TRBJ2-3
CASSGSGSPGDTQYF
>TRBV11-3|TRBJ2-6
CASSAGVSSGANVLTF
>TRBV7-9|TRBJ1-2
CASSSTNSRQGEDGYTF
>TRBV3-1|TRBJ1-1
CASSETSWQKKINTEAFF
>TRBV20-1|TRBJ2-7
CSARRQGSYEQYF
>TRBV19|TRBJ1-5
CASSIYREGQPQHF